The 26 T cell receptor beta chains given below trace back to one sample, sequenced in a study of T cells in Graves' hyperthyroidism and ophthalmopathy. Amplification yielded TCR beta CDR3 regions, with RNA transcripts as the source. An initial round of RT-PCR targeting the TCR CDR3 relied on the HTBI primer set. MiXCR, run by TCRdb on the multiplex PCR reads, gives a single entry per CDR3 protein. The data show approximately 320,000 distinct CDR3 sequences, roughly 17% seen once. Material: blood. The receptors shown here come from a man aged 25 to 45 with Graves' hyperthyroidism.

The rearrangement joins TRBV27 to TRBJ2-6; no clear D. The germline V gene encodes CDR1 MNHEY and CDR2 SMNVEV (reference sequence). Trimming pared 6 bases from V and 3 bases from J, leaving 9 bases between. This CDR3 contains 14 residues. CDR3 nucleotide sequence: TGTGCCAGCAGACTACTATATGGGGCCAACGTCCTGACTTTC. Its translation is CASRLLYGANVLTF.

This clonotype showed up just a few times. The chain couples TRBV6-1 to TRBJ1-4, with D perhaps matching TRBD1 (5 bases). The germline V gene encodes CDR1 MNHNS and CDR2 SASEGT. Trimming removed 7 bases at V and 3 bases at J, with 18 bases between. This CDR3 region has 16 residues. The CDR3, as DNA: TGTGCCAGCACCAGAGAGGGGCTCCCTTCTAATGAAAAACTGTTTTTT. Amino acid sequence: CASTREGLPSNEKLFF.

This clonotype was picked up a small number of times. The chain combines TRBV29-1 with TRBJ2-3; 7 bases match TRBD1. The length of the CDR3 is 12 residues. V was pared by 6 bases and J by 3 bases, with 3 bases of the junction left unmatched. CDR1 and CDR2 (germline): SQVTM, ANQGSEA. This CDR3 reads CSVTQGTDTQYF. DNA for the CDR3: TGCAGCGTCACACAGGGGACAGATACGCAGTATTTT.

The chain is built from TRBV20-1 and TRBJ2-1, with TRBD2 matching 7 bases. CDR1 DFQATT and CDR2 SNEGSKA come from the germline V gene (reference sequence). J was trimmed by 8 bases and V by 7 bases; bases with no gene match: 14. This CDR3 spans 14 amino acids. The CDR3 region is CSGYESGEVYEQFF. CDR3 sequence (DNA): TGCAGTGGTTACGAGAGCGGGGAGGTTTATGAGCAGTTCTTC.

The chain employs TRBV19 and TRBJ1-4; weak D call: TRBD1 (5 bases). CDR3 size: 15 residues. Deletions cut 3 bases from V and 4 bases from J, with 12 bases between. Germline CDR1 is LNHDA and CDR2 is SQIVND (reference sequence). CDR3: CASSMRQGRNEKLFF. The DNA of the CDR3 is TGTGCCAGTAGTATGCGTCAGGGCCGTAATGAAAAACTGTTTTTT. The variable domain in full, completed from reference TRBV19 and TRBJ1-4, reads DGGITQSPKYLFRKEGQNVTLSCEQNLNHDAMYWYRQDPGQGLRLIYYSQIVNDFQKGDIAEGYSVSREKKESFPLTVTSAQKNPTAFYLCASSMRQGRNEKLFFGSGTQLSVL.

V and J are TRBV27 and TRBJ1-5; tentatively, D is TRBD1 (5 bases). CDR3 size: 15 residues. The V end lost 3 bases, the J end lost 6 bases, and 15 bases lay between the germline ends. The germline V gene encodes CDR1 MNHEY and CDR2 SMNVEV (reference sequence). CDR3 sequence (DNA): TGTGCCAGCAGTTTGCGGGGCCTAGGGGTTCAGCCCCAGCATTTT. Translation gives CASSLRGLGVQPQHF.

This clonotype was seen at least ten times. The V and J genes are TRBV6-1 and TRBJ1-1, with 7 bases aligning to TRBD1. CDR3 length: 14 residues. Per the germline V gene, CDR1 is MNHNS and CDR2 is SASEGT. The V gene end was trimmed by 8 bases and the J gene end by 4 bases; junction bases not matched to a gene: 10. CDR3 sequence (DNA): TGTGCCAGCCGCTCAGGGGGGGCTGGCACTGAAGCTTTCTTT. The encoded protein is CASRSGGAGTEAFF.

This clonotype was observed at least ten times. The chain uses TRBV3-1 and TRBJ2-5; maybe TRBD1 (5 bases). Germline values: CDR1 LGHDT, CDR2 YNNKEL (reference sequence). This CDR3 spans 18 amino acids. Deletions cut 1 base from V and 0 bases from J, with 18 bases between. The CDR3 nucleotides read TGTGCCAGCAGCCAAGGTGGTGGTAGGGGAAATTACCAAGAGACCCAGTACTTC. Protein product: CASSQGGGRGNYQETQYF.

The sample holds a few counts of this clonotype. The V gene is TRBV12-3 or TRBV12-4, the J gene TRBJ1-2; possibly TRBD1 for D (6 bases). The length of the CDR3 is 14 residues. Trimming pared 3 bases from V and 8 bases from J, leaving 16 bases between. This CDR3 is CASSFSPGARGYTF. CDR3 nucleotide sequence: TGTGCCAGCAGTTTTAGCCCGGGGGCGAGGGGCTACACCTTC.

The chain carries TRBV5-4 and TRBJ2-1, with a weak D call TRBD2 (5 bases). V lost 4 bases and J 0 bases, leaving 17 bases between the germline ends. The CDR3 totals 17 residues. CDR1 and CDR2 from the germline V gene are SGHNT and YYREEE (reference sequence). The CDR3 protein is CASSPARAASSYNEQFF. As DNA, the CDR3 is TGTGCCAGCAGCCCGGCGAGGGCGGCGAGCTCCTACAATGAGCAGTTCTTC.

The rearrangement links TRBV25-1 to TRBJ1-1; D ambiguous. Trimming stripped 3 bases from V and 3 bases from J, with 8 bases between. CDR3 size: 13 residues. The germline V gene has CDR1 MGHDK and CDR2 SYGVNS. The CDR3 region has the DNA TGTGCCAGCAGTGATGGCGATTACACTGAAGCTTTCTTT. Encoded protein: CASSDGDYTEAFF. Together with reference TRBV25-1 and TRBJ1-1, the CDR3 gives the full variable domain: EADIYQTPRYLVIGTGKKITLECSQTMGHDKMYWYQQDPGMELHLIHYSYGVNSTEKGDLSSESTVSRIRTEHFPLTLESARPSHTSQYLCASSDGDYTEAFFGQGTRLTVV.

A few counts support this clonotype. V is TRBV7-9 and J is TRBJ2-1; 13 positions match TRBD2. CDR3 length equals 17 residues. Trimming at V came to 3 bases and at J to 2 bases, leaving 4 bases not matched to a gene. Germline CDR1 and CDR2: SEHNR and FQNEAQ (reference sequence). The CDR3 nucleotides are TGTGCCAGCAGCTTTACGGGACTAGCGGGAACCTACAATGAGCAGTTCTTC. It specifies CASSFTGLAGTYNEQFF.

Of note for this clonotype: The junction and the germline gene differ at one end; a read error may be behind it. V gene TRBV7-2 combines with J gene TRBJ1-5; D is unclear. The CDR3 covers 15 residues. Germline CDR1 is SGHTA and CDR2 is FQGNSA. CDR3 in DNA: TGTGCCAGCAGCCCCCGGACGGATAGCAGTCAGCCCCAGCATTTT. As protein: CASSPRTDSSQPQHF.

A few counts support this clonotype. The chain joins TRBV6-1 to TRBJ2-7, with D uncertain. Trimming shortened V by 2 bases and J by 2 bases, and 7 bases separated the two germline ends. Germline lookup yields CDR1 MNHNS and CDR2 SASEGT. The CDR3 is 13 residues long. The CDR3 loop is CASSELFTYEQYF. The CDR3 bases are TGTGCCAGCAGTGAACTATTTACCTACGAGCAGTACTTC.

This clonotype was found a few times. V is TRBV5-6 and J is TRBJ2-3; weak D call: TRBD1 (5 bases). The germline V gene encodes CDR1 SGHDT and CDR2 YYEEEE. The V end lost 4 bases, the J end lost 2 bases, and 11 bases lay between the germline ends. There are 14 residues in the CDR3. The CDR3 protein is CASSQQDYTDTQYF. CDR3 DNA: TGTGCCAGCAGCCAACAGGATTACACAGATACGCAGTATTTT.

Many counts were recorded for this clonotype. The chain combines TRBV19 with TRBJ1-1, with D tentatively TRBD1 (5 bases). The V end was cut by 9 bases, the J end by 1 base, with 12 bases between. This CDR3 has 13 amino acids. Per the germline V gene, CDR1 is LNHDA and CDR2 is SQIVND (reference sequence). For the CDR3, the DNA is TGTGCCAGCAGTCAGGGTTGGAACACTGAAGCTTTCTTT. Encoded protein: CASSQGWNTEAFF.

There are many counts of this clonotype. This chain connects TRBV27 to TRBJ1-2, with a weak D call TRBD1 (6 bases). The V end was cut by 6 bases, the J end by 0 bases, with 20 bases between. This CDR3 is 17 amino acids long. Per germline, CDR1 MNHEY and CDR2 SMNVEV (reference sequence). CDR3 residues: CASSLYGLRGANYGYTF. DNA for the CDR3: TGTGCCAGCAGCCTTTATGGACTAAGGGGGGCTAACTATGGCTACACCTTC.

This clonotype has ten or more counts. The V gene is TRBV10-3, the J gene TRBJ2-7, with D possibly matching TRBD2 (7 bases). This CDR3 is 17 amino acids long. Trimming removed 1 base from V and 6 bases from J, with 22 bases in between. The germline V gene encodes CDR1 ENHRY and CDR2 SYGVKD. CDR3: CAISEYPAGASSGEQYF. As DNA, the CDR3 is TGTGCCATCAGTGAGTACCCCGCGGGGGCTAGCTCCGGCGAGCAGTACTTC.

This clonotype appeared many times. CDR3 nucleotides: TGTGCCAGCAGCCCCTTTCCCCGGGACGGGGACACTGAAGCTTTCTTT. This translates into CASSPFPRDGDTEAFF. V gene TRBV11-2 combines with J gene TRBJ1-1, with D perhaps matching TRBD1 (5 bases). V was trimmed by 5 bases and J by 3 bases, leaving 19 bases between them. CDR3 size: 16 residues. Germline loops: CDR1 SGHAT, CDR2 FQNNGV.

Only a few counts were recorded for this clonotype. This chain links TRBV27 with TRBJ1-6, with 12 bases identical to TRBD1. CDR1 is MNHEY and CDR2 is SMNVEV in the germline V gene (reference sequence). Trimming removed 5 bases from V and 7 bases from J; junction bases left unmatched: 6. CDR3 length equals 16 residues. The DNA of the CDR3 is TGTGCCAGCAGTCCCCCCGGGACAGGGGGCAATTCACCCCTCCACTTT. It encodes CASSPPGTGGNSPLHF.

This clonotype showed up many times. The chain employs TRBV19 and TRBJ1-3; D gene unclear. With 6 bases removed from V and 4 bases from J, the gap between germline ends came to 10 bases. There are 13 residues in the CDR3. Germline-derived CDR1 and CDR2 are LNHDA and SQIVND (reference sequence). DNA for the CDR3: TGTGCCAGTAGCAGAACGGGAGGAAACACCATATATTTT. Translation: CASSRTGGNTIYF. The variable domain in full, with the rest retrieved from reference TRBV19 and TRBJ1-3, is DGGITQSPKYLFRKEGQNVTLSCEQNLNHDAMYWYRQDPGQGLRLIYYSQIVNDFQKGDIAEGYSVSREKKESFPLTVTSAQKNPTAFYLCASSRTGGNTIYFGEGSWLTVV.

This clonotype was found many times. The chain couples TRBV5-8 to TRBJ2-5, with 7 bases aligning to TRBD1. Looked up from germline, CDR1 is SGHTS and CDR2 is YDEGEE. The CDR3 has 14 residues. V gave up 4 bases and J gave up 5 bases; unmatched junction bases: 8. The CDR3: CASSGRTGRETQYF. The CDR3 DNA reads TGTGCCAGCAGCGGACGGACAGGAAGGGAGACCCAGTACTTC.

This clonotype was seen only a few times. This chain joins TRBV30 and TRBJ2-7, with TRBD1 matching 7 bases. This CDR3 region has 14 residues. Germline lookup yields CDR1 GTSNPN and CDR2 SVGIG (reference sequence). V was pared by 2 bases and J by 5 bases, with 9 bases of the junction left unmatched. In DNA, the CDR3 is TGTGCCTGGAGTTTCGACCGGGACAGAAACGAGCAGTACTTC. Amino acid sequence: CAWSFDRDRNEQYF.

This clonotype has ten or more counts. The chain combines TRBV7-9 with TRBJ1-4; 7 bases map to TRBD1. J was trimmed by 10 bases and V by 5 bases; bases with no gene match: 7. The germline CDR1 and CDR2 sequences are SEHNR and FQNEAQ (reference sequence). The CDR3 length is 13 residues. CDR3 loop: CASSPRTGRKLFF. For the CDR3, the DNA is TGTGCCAGCAGCCCAAGGACAGGACGAAAACTGTTTTTT.

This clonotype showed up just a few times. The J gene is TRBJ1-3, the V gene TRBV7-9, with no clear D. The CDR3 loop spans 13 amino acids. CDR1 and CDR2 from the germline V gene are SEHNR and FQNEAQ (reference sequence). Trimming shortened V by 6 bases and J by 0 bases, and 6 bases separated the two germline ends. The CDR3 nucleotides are TGTGCCAGCAGGCGGGACTCTGGAAACACCATATATTTT. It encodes CASRRDSGNTIYF.

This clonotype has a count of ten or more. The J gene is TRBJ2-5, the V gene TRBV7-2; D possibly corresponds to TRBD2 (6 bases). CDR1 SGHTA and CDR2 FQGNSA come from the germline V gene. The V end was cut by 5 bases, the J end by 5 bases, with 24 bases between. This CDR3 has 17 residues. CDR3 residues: CASSLKAGGTPGETQYF. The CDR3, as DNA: TGTGCCAGCAGCCTCAAGGCCGGCGGGACCCCAGGGGAGACCCAGTACTTC. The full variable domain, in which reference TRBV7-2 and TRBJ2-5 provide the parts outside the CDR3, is GAGVSQSPSNKVTEKGKDVELRCDPISGHTALYWYRQSLGQGLEFLIYFQGNSAPDKSGLPSDRFSAERTGGSVSTLTIQRTQQEDSAVYLCASSLKAGGTPGETQYFGPGTRLLVL.